These 27 T cell receptor beta chains share one sample of origin, sequenced in a study of blood T cell repertoires in COVID-19. Profiled with immunoSEQ multiplex PCR; TCRdb holds only in-frame clones, not every one. The table has some 150,000 clones, more than 65% seen once. The sequenced sample consisted of peripheral blood. These receptors originate from a woman aged 45-65 years with acute or convalescent COVID-19.

The gene calls are TRBV27 and TRBJ2-3; TRBD2 matches 8 bases. Germline V CDR1 and CDR2: MNHEY, SMNVEV (reference sequence). Trimming took 6 bases from V and 6 from J; bases not matched to a gene: 17. The CDR3 covers 17 residues. The CDR3 loop reads CASRPRSGRGESDTQYF. As DNA, the CDR3 is TGTGCCAGCAGACCCCGTTCTGGGCGGGGGGAATCGGATACGCAGTATTTT.

This chain links TRBV7-2 with TRBJ1-1; tentatively, D is TRBD1 (5 bases). The CDR3 is made up of 14 amino acids. V was shortened by 5 bases and J by 0 bases, with 10 bases between the two germline ends. Germline V CDR1 and CDR2: SGHTA, FQGNSA. CDR3 sequence: CASSPGQLNTEAFF. In DNA, the CDR3 is TGTGCCAGCAGCCCCGGACAACTGAACACTGAAGCTTTCTTT.

This chain joins TRBV7-6 and TRBJ2-2; TRBD2 matches at 9 bases. Germline lookup yields CDR1 SGHVS and CDR2 FNYEAQ. The trim removed 2 bases at V and 6 bases at J, leaving 7 bases unmatched. This CDR3 has 16 amino acids. CDR3 sequence (DNA): TGTGCCAGCAGCTTACAAAGCGGGGGGACCTCCGGGGAGCTGTTTTTT. This sequence encodes CASSLQSGGTSGELFF.

The chain employs TRBV6-6 and TRBJ2-5, with a possible D match to TRBD2 (5 bases). V was cut by 6 bases and J by 5 bases, with 19 bases left in between. The CDR3 runs 15 residues. In germline, CDR1 is MNHNY, CDR2 SVGAGI (reference sequence). In DNA, the CDR3 is TGTGCCAGCAGCAATAGTAGATTCGGCGGGGAGACCCAGTACTTC. Translated, it gives CASSNSRFGGETQYF.

This clone was picked up a small number of times. V is TRBV19 and J is TRBJ1-5; possible D gene TRBD1, 6 bases. The CDR3 runs to 14 residues. Germline CDR1 and CDR2: LNHDA and SQIVND (reference sequence). The V and J ends lost 9 bases and 0 bases respectively, with 12 bases between them. As DNA, the CDR3 is TGTGCCAGCCACACAGGGTATAGCAATCAGCCCCAGCATTTT. Protein product: CASHTGYSNQPQHF.

The V gene is TRBV6-5, the J gene TRBJ2-1; 13 bases fit TRBD2. V dropped 4 bases and J dropped 8; count of bases not matched to a gene: 8. Germline V gives CDR1 MNHEY, CDR2 SVGAGI. This CDR3 is built from 16 residues. The CDR3 DNA reads as TGTGCCAGCAGTTCCTCCTGGACTAGCGGGAGAGATGAGCAGTTCTTC. Amino acid sequence: CASSSSWTSGRDEQFF.

The rearrangement links TRBV3-1 (or the pseudogene TRBV3-2) to TRBJ1-2; maybe TRBD1 (6 bases). V gave up 2 bases and J gave up 4 bases, with 11 bases separating them. Germline V gene data show CDR1 as LGHDT and CDR2 as YNNKEL (reference sequence). This CDR3 is built from 14 residues. Here the CDR3 reads CASSQSQGSYGYTF. The DNA of the CDR3 is TGTGCCAGCAGCCAATCTCAGGGGAGCTATGGCTACACCTTC.

CDR3 sequence: CASPGRVAGQETQYF. The CDR3 coding sequence is TGTGCCAGCCCGGGGCGGGTGGCGGGGCAGGAGACCCAGTACTTC. The genes are TRBV27 and TRBJ2-5; a possible D gene is TRBD2 (6 bases). The CDR3 covers 15 residues. Trimming removed 8 bases at V and 5 bases at J, with 21 bases between. CDR1 is MNHEY and CDR2 is SMNVEV in the germline V gene (reference sequence).

The V and J genes are TRBV28 and TRBJ1-1, with 8 bases identical to TRBD1. Trimming at V came to 5 bases and at J to 1 base, leaving 9 bases not matched to a gene. In germline, CDR1 is MDHEN, CDR2 SYDVKM. CDR3 length equals 16 residues. The CDR3 DNA sequence: TGTGCCAGCAGTGCCCTTCCCGGGACAGGGAACACTGAAGCTTTCTTT. Translating gives CASSALPGTGNTEAFF.

J is TRBJ2-1 and V is TRBV19; 10 bases are shared with TRBD2. From germline, CDR1 is LNHDA and CDR2 SQIVND (reference sequence). The CDR3 runs to 16 residues. V trimming: 7 bases; J trimming: 1 base; junction bases outside the gene matches: 7. The CDR3 sequence: CASNNLAGESYNEQFF. The CDR3 coding sequence is TGTGCCAGTAATAATCTAGCGGGGGAGTCCTACAATGAGCAGTTCTTC.

CDR3 amino acids: CASSPGITNTEAFF. DNA for the CDR3: TGTGCCAGCAGCCCGGGGATAACGAACACTGAAGCTTTCTTT. V usage is TRBV28 and J usage is TRBJ1-1; D remains ambiguous. The CDR3 has 14 residues. V was trimmed by 6 bases and J by 1 base, leaving 12 bases between them. Germline V gene sequence: CDR1 MDHEN, CDR2 SYDVKM.

In this sample, this clone turned up many times. The chain joins TRBV7-9 to TRBJ1-1; D possibly corresponds to TRBD1 (6 bases). The CDR3 loop spans 17 amino acids. Germline V lookup: CDR1 SEHNR, CDR2 FQNEAQ (reference sequence). V lost 5 bases, J lost 8 bases, and 27 bases lay in between. CDR3 region: CASSQKGGARSSIEAFF. In nucleotides, the CDR3 is TGTGCCAGCAGCCAAAAGGGGGGGGCGCGTTCGTCAATAGAAGCTTTCTTT.

This chain joins TRBV10-3 and TRBJ1-6; TRBD1 matches 8 bases. V shed 6 bases and J 7 bases; nucleotides not matched to a gene: 8. Germline lookup yields CDR1 ENHRY and CDR2 SYGVKD. The CDR3 is 15 residues long. The CDR3 loop is CAISQGAPENSPLHF. The CDR3 nucleotides are TGTGCCATCAGCCAGGGGGCTCCGGAGAATTCACCCCTCCACTTT.

The chain has TRBV10-3 and TRBJ2-1; TRBD2 might be the D (6 bases). The ends were cut back, 2 bases at V and 6 bases at J, with 11 bases in the middle. Germline values: CDR1 ENHRY, CDR2 SYGVKD. The CDR3 is 14 residues long. CDR3: CAISETARGNEQFF. The DNA for the CDR3 is TGTGCCATCAGTGAGACGGCGCGGGGCAATGAGCAGTTCTTC.

The J gene is TRBJ2-3, the V gene TRBV7-3, with D perhaps TRBD2 (5 bases). The CDR3 consists of 15 residues. V was clipped by 1 base and J by 1 base, with 9 bases between them. Germline CDR1 and CDR2: SGHTA and FQGTGA. This CDR3 is CASSLNLAGTDTQYF. The CDR3 bases are TGTGCCAGCAGCTTAAACCTAGCTGGCACAGATACGCAGTATTTT.

The chain has TRBV28 and TRBJ2-4; D may be TRBD2 (6 bases). Trimming removed 2 bases at V and 5 bases at J, with 13 bases between. Germline CDR1 and CDR2: MDHEN and SYDVKM. This CDR3 is 15 amino acids long. The CDR3 loop is CASSLSGGAENIQYF. The CDR3 bases are TGTGCCAGCAGTTTAAGCGGAGGGGCAGAAAACATTCAGTACTTC.

The genes are TRBV6-1 and TRBJ1-3; D may be TRBD1 (6 bases). Trimming took off 7 bases at V and 6 bases at J, with 16 bases between the two ends. The germline V gene has CDR1 MNHNS and CDR2 SASEGT. The CDR3 runs to 14 residues. CDR3 in DNA: TGTGCCAGCATCCCTCAGGGGATAGAAAACACCATATATTTT. Residues: CASIPQGIENTIYF.

The genes are TRBV9 and TRBJ1-1, with 8 positions matching TRBD1. Germline CDR1 and CDR2: SGDLS and YYNGEE. The trim removed 2 bases at V and 0 bases at J, leaving 9 bases unmatched. This CDR3 region has 17 residues. The DNA of the CDR3 is TGTGCCAGCAGCGTCTCCTCGACAGGGGTGGTGAACACTGAAGCTTTCTTT. It encodes CASSVSSTGVVNTEAFF.

This chain uses TRBV11-3 with TRBJ2-3; D is perhaps TRBD2 (5 bases). V lost 3 bases to trimming and J lost 2 bases, with 9 bases between them. The germline gives CDR1 SGHNT, CDR2 YENEEA. CDR3 length: 14 amino acids. The CDR3 spells CASSFGGSTDTQYF. The CDR3 DNA sequence: TGTGCCAGCAGCTTCGGCGGGTCCACAGATACGCAGTATTTT.

This chain uses TRBV27 with TRBJ2-2; 7 bases fit TRBD2. CDR1 is MNHEY and CDR2 is SMNVEV in the germline V gene (reference sequence). Losses at the gene ends were 6 bases for V and 2 bases for J; bases not matched to a gene: 3. This CDR3 comprises 14 residues. The CDR3 nucleotides are TGTGCCAGCAGACGGGACTATAACACCGGGGAGCTGTTTTTT. Residues: CASRRDYNTGELFF.

The CDR3 DNA reads TGTGCCAGCAGGACAGGGGGCGGTATTAATTCACCCCTCCACTTT. Translated, it gives CASRTGGGINSPLHF. The rearrangement uses TRBV5-6 and TRBJ1-6; 10 positions agree with TRBD1. The CDR3 sequence is 15 residues long. V lost 5 bases to trimming and J lost 6 bases; unmatched junction nucleotides: 5. The germline CDR1 and CDR2 sequences are SGHDT and YYEEEE.

This clone has a handful of counts. V is TRBV3-1 (or the pseudogene TRBV3-2) and J is TRBJ2-1; no reliable D call. CDR3 size: 12 residues. V was cut by 2 bases and J by 10 bases, with 9 bases left in between. Per germline, CDR1 LGHDT and CDR2 YNNKEL (reference sequence). The CDR3 nucleotides are TGTGCCAGCAGCCAATGGTCTGGCGAGCAGTTCTTC. It is translated as CASSQWSGEQFF.

The rearrangement joins TRBV28 to TRBJ1-5; tentatively, D is TRBD1 (6 bases). CDR3 length: 16 amino acids. The ends were cut back, 5 bases at V and 0 bases at J, with 14 bases in the middle. CDR1 is MDHEN and CDR2 is SYDVKM in the germline V gene. This CDR3 is CASSPSGTPSNQPQHF. The CDR3 DNA is TGTGCCAGCAGTCCCTCTGGGACACCTAGCAATCAGCCCCAGCATTTT.

J is TRBJ1-1 and V is TRBV4-1; D possibly corresponds to TRBD1 (5 bases). Trimming left V 0 bases short and J 2 bases short, with 13 bases between. CDR3 length: 16 residues. CDR1 and CDR2 (germline): MGHRA, YSYEKL. This CDR3 reads CASSQDLAGLNTEAFF. The DNA for the CDR3 is TGCGCCAGCAGCCAAGATCTGGCAGGGTTAAACACTGAAGCTTTCTTT.

The chain recombines TRBV12-3 or TRBV12-4 with TRBJ1-1, with no clear D. Deletions cut 2 bases from V and 2 bases from J, with 6 bases between. The length of the CDR3 is 13 residues. CDR3 sequence: CASSLFQNTEAFF. The CDR3 DNA is TGTGCCAGCAGTTTATTCCAAAACACTGAAGCTTTCTTT.

The chain is built from TRBV28 and TRBJ2-7; 8 nucleotides match TRBD1. Per the germline V gene, CDR1 is MDHEN and CDR2 is SYDVKM. V lost 5 bases, J lost 5 bases, and 11 bases stayed unmatched. The CDR3 totals 15 residues. The CDR3 is CASSQSTGVIHEQYF. CDR3 DNA: TGTGCCAGCAGTCAATCGACAGGGGTCATCCACGAGCAGTACTTC.

The chain employs TRBV7-2 and TRBJ2-1, with 10 bases aligning to TRBD2. CDR1 and CDR2 (germline): SGHTA, FQGNSA. V gave up 5 bases and J gave up 6 bases; unmatched junction bases: 7. The CDR3 extends over 15 amino acids. CDR3 protein: CASSPPSGRLNEQFF. Written as DNA, the CDR3 is TGTGCCAGCAGCCCCCCTAGCGGGAGACTCAATGAGCAGTTCTTC.